Detailed here is one TCR beta chain. This record comes from a study of patients and donors after allogeneic stem cell transplantation. TCRdb reprocessed the RT-PCR reads via MiXCR and lists one record per CDR3 protein. The sample comprises roughly 960,000 distinct CDR3 sequences, under 20% of which are singletons, and approximately 5.9% rests with the top ten. In germline, CDR1 is DFQATT, CDR2 SNEGSKA (reference sequence). Trimming took off 6 bases at V and 10 bases at J, with 14 bases between the two ends. CDR3 length: 11 amino acids. The J gene is TRBJ2-3, the V gene TRBV20-1; perhaps TRBD2 as D (6 bases). This sequence originates from a human donor who was either an allogeneic HSCT recipient or a stem cell or donor lymphocyte infusion donor (not recorded which). It is not recorded whose cells these are; they may come from a transplant donor. Sequenced material: blood, either unsorted or a sorted T cell fraction (not recorded which). This CDR3 reads CSARDVTPQYF. For the CDR3, the DNA is TGCAGTGCGCGGGACGTCACCCCGCAGTATTTT.